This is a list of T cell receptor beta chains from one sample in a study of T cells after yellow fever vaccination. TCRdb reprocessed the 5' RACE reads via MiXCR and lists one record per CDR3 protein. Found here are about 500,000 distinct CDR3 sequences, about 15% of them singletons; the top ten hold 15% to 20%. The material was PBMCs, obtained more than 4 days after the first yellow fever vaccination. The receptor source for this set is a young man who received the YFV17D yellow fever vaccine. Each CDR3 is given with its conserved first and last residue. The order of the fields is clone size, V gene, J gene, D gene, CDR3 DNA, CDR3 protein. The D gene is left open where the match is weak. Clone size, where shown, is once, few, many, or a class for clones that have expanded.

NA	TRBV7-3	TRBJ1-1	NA	TGTGCCAGCAGCTTAGGGTGGGGTCCGAACACTGAAGCTTTCTTT	CASSLGWGPNTEAFF
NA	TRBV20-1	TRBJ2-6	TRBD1	TGCAGTGCTACAGGGACAGTTCCCGCTGGGGCCAACGTCCTGACTTTC	CSATGTVPAGANVLTF
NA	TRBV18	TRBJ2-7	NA	TGTGCCAGCTCACTCCTTCGGAGTTACGAGCAGTACTTC	CASSLLRSYEQYF
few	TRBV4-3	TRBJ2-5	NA	TGCGCCAGCAGCCAAGGACTTTCGGTCGGGGGAGAGACCCAGTACTTC	CASSQGLSVGGETQYF
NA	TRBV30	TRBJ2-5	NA	TGTGCCTGGAGTGTCGGAGGGGCCATGGAGACCCAGTACTTC	CAWSVGGAMETQYF
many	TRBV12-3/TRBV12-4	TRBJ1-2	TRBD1	TGTGCCAGCAGACAATCCGGGACAGCCTATGGCTACACCTTC	CASRQSGTAYGYTF
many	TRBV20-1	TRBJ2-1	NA	TGCAGTGCTACGGGCGGACTCAACAATGAGCAGTTCTTC	CSATGGLNNEQFF
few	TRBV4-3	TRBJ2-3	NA	TGCGCCAGCAGCCAAGAGGGGACCCCGAGCGCAGATACGCAGTATTTT	CASSQEGTPSADTQYF
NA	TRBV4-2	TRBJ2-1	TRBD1	TGTGCCAGCAGCCAGACAGGGTCCCACAATGAGCAGTTCTTC	CASSQTGSHNEQFF
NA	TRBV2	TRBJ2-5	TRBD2	TGTGCCAGCACCAACCGGGCTAGCGGGGGGTCCTACCAAGAGACCCAGTACTTC	CASTNRASGGSYQETQYF
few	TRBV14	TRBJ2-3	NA	TGTGCCAGCAGCCAAGTACGGTGGCGGCGGAGCACAGATACGCAGTATTTT	CASSQVRWRRSTDTQYF
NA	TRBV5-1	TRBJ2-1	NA	TGCGCCAGCAACCGGGACTTGACCTACAATGAGCAGTTCTTC	CASNRDLTYNEQFF
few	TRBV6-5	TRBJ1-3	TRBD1	TGTGCCAGCAGGTGGACAGGGGGAGACACCATATATTTT	CASRWTGGDTIYF
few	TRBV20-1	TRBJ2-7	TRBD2	TGCAGTGCTAGGGGGACTAGCGGGGGACACTACGAGCAGTACTTC	CSARGTSGGHYEQYF
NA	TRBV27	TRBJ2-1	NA	TGTGCCAGCAGTTCAGCCAAGAGCCGTCATGAGCAGTTCTTC	CASSSAKSRHEQFF
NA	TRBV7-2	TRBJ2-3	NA	TGTGCCAGCAGCCCTTCGATAAGTAGCACAGATACGCAGTATTTT	CASSPSISSTDTQYF
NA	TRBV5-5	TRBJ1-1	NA	TGTGCCAGCAGCTTGGGGATTGCGGGGAACACTGAAGCTTTCTTT	CASSLGIAGNTEAFF
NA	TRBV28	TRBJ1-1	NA	TGTGCCAGCAGTTCCCAGGACTGGAACACTGAAGCTTTCTTT	CASSSQDWNTEAFF
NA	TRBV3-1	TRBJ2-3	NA	TGTGCCAGCAGCCAAGATTCAGTGACGACAGATACGCAGTATTTT	CASSQDSVTTDTQYF
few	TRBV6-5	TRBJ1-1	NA	TGTGCCAGCAGGCCCAACAGGTACGAAGCTTTCTTT	CASRPNRYEAFF
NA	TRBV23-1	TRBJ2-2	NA	TGCGCCAGCAGTCAACTTTGGGCCGGGGAGCTGTTTTTT	CASSQLWAGELFF
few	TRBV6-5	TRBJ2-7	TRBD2	TGTGCCAGCAGTTACCACCAGCGGGGGCCCGGTGGTGACGAGCAGTACTTC	CASSYHQRGPGGDEQYF
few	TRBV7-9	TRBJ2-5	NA	TGTGCCAGCAGCTTACCAAAAGCAGGACCAGATGAGACCCAGTACTTC	CASSLPKAGPDETQYF
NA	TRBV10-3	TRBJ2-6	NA	TGTGCCATCAGTGAGTCTCGCTCTGGGGCCAACGTCCTGACTTTC	CAISESRSGANVLTF
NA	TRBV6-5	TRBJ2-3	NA	TGTGCCAGCAGTTACTCGTCTAGCTTTCGGACCGATACGCAGTATTTT	CASSYSSSFRTDTQYF
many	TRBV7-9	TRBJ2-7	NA	TGTGCCAGCAGCTTAGGAGGCGTGCAGTACTTC	CASSLGGVQYF
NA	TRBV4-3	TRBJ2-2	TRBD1	TGCGCCAGCAGCCAAGGCCGGGACAGGGTCTTACCCGGGGAGCTGTTTTTT	CASSQGRDRVLPGELFF
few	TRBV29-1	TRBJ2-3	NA	TGCAGCGTTGCGACAGGAACTAGCACAGATACGCAGTATTTT	CSVATGTSTDTQYF
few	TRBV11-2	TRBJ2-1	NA	TGTGCCAGCAGCGAACCAGGGACCCAACGGAATGAGCAGTTCTTC	CASSEPGTQRNEQFF
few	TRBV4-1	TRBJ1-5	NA	TGCGCCAGCAGCCAAGATACGGGGTTCCGGCCCCAGCATTTT	CASSQDTGFRPQHF
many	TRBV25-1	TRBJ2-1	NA	TGTGCCAGCAGTGAATATGCAGGGGAAGCAGGGAATGAGCAGTTCTTC	CASSEYAGEAGNEQFF
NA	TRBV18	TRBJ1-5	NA	TGTGCCAGCTCACCTAAAGTTGGGGCCGGGCAGCCCCAGCATTTT	CASSPKVGAGQPQHF
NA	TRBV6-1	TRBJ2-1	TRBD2	TGTGCCAGCAGGGCGGGGGAAAACTACAATGAGCAGTTCTTC	CASRAGENYNEQFF
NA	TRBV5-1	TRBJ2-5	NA	TGCGCCAGCAGCTGGGACGTTGGATTGGCACAAGAGACCCAGTACTTC	CASSWDVGLAQETQYF
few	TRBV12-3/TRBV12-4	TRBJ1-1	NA	TGTGCCAGCAGTTTTGAGTTTGTGCGCACTGAAGCTTTCTTT	CASSFEFVRTEAFF
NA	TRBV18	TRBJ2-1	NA	TGTGCCAGCTCACCAAGGACCAGCGGGTCAACCTCCTACAATGAGCAGTTCTTC	CASSPRTSGSTSYNEQFF
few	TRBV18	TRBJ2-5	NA	TGTGCCAGCTCACCATTGTTCCGGGGCGGGGAGACCCAGTACTTC	CASSPLFRGGETQYF
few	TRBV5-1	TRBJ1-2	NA	TGCGCCAGCAGCTTGGAGAACAACCTCTATGGCTACACCTTC	CASSLENNLYGYTF
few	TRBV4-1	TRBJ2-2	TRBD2	TGCGCCAGCAGCCGGGCGGGGAGTAGCGGGGCAGACGGGGAGCTGTTTTTT	CASSRAGSSGADGELFF
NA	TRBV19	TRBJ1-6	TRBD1	TGTGCCAGTAGCGCCGGGACAGATAATTCACCCCTCCACTTT	CASSAGTDNSPLHF
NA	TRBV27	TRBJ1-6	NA	TGTGCCAGCAGTTTATTATCGGTGGGGGGGTCACCCCTCCACTTT	CASSLLSVGGSPLHF
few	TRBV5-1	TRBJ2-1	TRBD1	TGCGCCAGCAGCTCAGGGACAGGGGGTAATGAGCAGTTCTTC	CASSSGTGGNEQFF
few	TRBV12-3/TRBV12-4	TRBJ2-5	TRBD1	TGTGCCAGCAGGGGACAGGGAGAAGAGACCCAGTACTTC	CASRGQGEETQYF
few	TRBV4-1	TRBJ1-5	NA	TGCGCCAGCAGCCAAGCAGGGGTGGGCAATCAGCCCCAGCATTTT	CASSQAGVGNQPQHF
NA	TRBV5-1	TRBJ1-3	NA	TGCGCCAGCCTTCAGTACCCGGGAGGAAACACCATATATTTT	CASLQYPGGNTIYF
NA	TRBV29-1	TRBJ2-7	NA	TGCAGCGTTACCTGGCGGGGTGGCGAGCAGTACTTC	CSVTWRGGEQYF
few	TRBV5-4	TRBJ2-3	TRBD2	TGTGCCAGCAGCTTGAACGGGGGGGCCGGAGATACGCAGTATTTT	CASSLNGGAGDTQYF
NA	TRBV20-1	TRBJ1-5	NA	TGCAGTGCTAGAGTGCAGTATAGCAATCAGCCCCAGCATTTT	CSARVQYSNQPQHF
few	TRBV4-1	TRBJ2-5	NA	TGCGCCAGCAGCCAAGTGGGGCTAGCCGGGGAGACCCAGTACTTC	CASSQVGLAGETQYF
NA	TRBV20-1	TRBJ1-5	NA	TGCAGCGGGGCGAACAGGTATTCGGACAATCAGCCCCAGCATTTT	CSGANRYSDNQPQHF